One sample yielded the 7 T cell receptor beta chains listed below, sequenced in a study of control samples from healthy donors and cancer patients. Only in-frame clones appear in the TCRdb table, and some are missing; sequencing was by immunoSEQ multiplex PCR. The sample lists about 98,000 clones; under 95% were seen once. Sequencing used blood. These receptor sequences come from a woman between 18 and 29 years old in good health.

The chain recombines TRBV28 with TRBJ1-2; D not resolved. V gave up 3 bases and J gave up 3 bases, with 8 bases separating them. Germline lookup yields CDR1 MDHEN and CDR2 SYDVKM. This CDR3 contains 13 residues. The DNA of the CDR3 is TGTGCCAGCAGTTTCTCCTTCGACTATGGCTACACCTTC. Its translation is CASSFSFDYGYTF.

The CDR3 region has the DNA TGTGCCAGCAGCCCCGATTGGATTGAGACTAGCGGTTACAATGAGCAGTTCTTC. Protein sequence: CASSPDWIETSGYNEQFF. V and J are TRBV3-1 (or the pseudogene TRBV3-2) and TRBJ2-1, with TRBD2 matching over 9 bases. This CDR3 is built from 18 residues. V shed 4 bases and J 4 bases; nucleotides not matched to a gene: 14. The germline CDR1 and CDR2 sequences are LGHDT and YNNKEL (reference sequence).

CDR3: CASSASAGPAKNIQYF. The CDR3 DNA reads as TGTGCCAGCAGTGCTTCTGCCGGGCCAGCCAAAAACATTCAGTACTTC. The chain links TRBV2 to TRBJ2-4; D not certain. In germline, CDR1 is SNHLY, CDR2 FYNNEI. The length of the CDR3 is 16 residues. Trimming stripped 4 bases from V and 0 bases from J, with 13 bases between.

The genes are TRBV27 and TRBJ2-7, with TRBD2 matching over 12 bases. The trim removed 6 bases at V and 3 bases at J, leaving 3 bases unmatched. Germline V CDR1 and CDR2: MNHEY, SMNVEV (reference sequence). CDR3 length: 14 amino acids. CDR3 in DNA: TGTGCCAGCAGGCCACTAGCGGGAGGCTACGAGCAGTACTTC. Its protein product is CASRPLAGGYEQYF.

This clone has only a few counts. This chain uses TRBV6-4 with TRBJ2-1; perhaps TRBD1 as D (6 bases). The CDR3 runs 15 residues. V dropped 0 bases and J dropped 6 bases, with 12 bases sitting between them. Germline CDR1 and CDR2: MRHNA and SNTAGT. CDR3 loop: CASSDSRQDVNEQFF. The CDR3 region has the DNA TGTGCCAGCAGTGACTCGAGACAGGACGTCAATGAGCAGTTCTTC.

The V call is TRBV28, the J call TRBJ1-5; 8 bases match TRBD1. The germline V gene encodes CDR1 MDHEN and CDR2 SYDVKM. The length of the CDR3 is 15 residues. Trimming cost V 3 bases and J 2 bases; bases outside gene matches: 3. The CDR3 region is CASSFRGQGNQPQHF. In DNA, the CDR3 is TGTGCCAGCAGTTTCAGGGGGCAAGGCAATCAGCCCCAGCATTTT.

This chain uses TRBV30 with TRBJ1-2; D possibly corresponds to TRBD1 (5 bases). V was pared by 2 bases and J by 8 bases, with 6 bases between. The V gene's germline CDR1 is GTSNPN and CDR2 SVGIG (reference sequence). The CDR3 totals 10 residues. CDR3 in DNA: TGTGCCTGGAGTCCAGGGGGCTACACCTTC. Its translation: CAWSPGGYTF.